This T cell receptor beta chain comes out of a study of cytomegalovirus exposure and HLA in healthy donors (dated by TCRdb to about 2017). A note on the overall study: An earlier analysis of under 600 of the donors reported approximately 270 Gb of sequence data and around 120 million unique TCR beta sequences from 150 million to 200 million T cells. All discovery cohort repertoires had been generated on a single sequencing platform. Typing coverage differed by locus: A, B, C, DRB1 and DQB1 were typed in about 629-630 donors, DQA1 in 522, DPA1 in some 600, and DPB1 in around 440. Alongside the repertoire data, information on donor age, sex, ethnicity and CMV serostatus was compiled. To predict cytomegalovirus infection status, the study brought together high-throughput TCR immunosequencing, statistical association of individual TCRs with disease status, and machine learning. A later genetic analysis took genome-wide SNP genotypes for about 65% of the roughly 670 donors and used that subset as a discovery cohort. HLA typing included class I and class II loci at four-digit resolution. Using immunosequencing, the study profiled T cell repertoires from approximately 700 subjects and related those repertoires to cytomegalovirus serostatus. A later analysis re-analyzed previously published TCR beta repertoires from hundreds of donors and added high-resolution HLA genotyping to study TCR occurrence patterns. To decide whether each TCR beta V gene segment behaved as functional or pseudogenic, an earlier analysis of some 600 of the donors relied on high-throughput TCR beta sequencing. In addition to the first cohort of 666 subjects, a separate validation cohort of approximately 120 different subjects was used. Among the roughly 410 genotyped donors, around 81% belonged to the genetic ancestry cluster associated with self-reported Caucasian donors. On average, about 200,000 unique TCR beta nucleotide sequences were sequenced per donor among 350 to 400 genotyped donors of the cohort, with 15% to 20% of those sequences being non-productive. The study was designed to test whether signatures of past pathogen exposure could be identified by cataloging public T cell receptors. Rather than using new phenotypic data, the later analysis identified candidate immune exposures from TCR beta sequences and from how often those sequences occurred across donors. Roughly 300 gigabases of sequencing data and about 92 million unique TCR sequences made up an early release that covered under 750 HLA-typed donors. A few DR-DQ haplotypes were treated as single units for association and clustering because of strong linkage in the cohort. Broader findings and caveats from the paper: A later analysis associated 16,951 TCR beta sequences with specific HLA alleles at a false discovery rate of 0.05. In a later analysis, TCR association rates were found to vary across HLA loci, with the most associated TCRs seen for DRB1 alleles and the fewest for HLA-C alleles. Linkage disequilibrium might explain the correlated functional status among segregating V segments, but an unknown experimental factor could not be ruled out. The 87-base-pair reads could not distinguish some IMGT-functional V segments, including TRBV6-2 and TRBV6-3, so those segments were excluded. Because counts were too low, roughly 18 rarely observed V segments, including chromosome 9 orphons, were left out of the earlier analysis of approximately 500 of the donors. Compared with equally common non-associated chains, HLA-associated TCR beta chains in a later analysis were more clonally expanded and had lower generation probabilities. The study gave a list of around 170 TCR beta chains associated with cytomegalovirus. Assigning TCR associations to individual alleles was difficult when HLA alleles, especially DR and DQ, strongly co-occurred. The authors suggested that the approach could potentially be generalized to other disease states and immunological phenotypes. Several of the top co-occurrence clusters appeared to be linked to parvovirus B19, influenza, CMV and Epstein-Barr virus, according to a later analysis. According to a later analysis, most CMV-associated TCR beta chains appeared to be HLA-restricted, and the HLA associations seemed to be driven largely by CMV exposure. Because HLA typing was unavailable for some donors at each locus, only the typed subset was used in association tests. The classifier was reported to diagnose cytomegalovirus status with high specificity and sensitivity in both the original and validation cohorts. According to a later genetic analysis, donors in an Asian-associated ancestry cluster had fewer N-insertions in productive TCRs than the roughly 670-donor mean. In vitro tests confirmed that a few of the cytomegalovirus-associated TCR beta chains recognize cytomegalovirus antigens. Sequencing depth was assumed to be roughly uniform across donors in the presence/absence analyses, though that assumption may not hold. While some public TCRs were present in many individuals, most TCR sequences turned up only very rarely across donors. V-gene and J-gene trimming of TCR beta chains was associated with a missense DCLRE1C variant in a later genetic analysis, and the association was replicated in an independent cohort. This cohort had only TCR beta chains sequenced, and the lack of alpha or paired-chain data limited which features could be detected. A group of highly shared sequence variants was considered likely to be a technical artifact of the sequencing pipeline. In an earlier analysis of some 640 of the donors, most TCR beta V segments were observed in productive rearrangements about 87% or about 30% of the time, broadly matching IMGT annotations. A further reported finding was that TCR beta sequences accurately predicted the HLA-A and HLA-B alleles for most subjects in the first cohort. Immune exposure information for the cohort was limited to CMV serostatus.

V and J are trimmed by 5 bases and 1 base, and the gene matches miss 4 bases of the junction. The germline V gene sets CDR1 to MDHEN and CDR2 to SYDVKM. From the cysteine through the phenylalanine, the CDR3 covers 14 amino acids. Only the CDR3 part of the read is kept: 42 bases, read in frame from the first base. On this clone itself: No cognate antigen has been identified for it. No base qualities exist here, and no much larger clone lies one base off it.

In total, about 650 healthy bone marrow donors made up the cohort. At the time of sampling, all cohort members were nominally healthy, though unrecorded immune exposures were likely present. The donor tested CMV seropositive and was one of the 289 seropositive cohort members. A peripheral blood sample was provided by each donor, and peripheral blood mononuclear cells were used for TCR beta sequencing. The Qiagen DNeasy Blood Extraction Kit was used to extract genomic DNA from the blood cell samples. The library was built by means of the immunoSEQ multiplex PCR assay. For the multiplex PCR, a mixture combining 60 forward primers for TCR Vbeta segments and 13 reverse primers for TCR Jbeta segments was used. The CDR3 region of rearranged TCR beta genes was amplified from genomic DNA by a multiplex PCR assay. The amplified TCR beta libraries were sequenced on the Illumina HiSeq System as 87-base-pair reads. In the paper's pipeline: Across the roughly 600 repertoires, a later analysis counted some 80 million unique TCR beta chains, approximately 12 million of which were shared by at least two donors. To remove PCR and sequencing errors, raw reads were error-corrected and collapsed into unique sequences using a nearest-neighbor algorithm that merged closely related sequences. Alignment of CDR3 sequences to IMGT reference sequences was used to assign V, D and J gene segments. For a sequence to be retained, at least a six-nucleotide match to both a V gene segment and a J gene segment was required. A rearrangement was called productive if the CDR3 had no stop codons and remained in frame with V and J, and every other rearrangement was called non-productive. Following IMGT convention, CDR3 was defined as the stretch from the second conserved V-encoded cysteine up to the conserved J-encoded phenylalanine. The earlier analysis of roughly 590 of the donors excluded sequences that lacked an unambiguous match to a single V gene segment. In an earlier analysis of roughly 500 of the donors, V segments were called functional above 56.7% productive rearrangements and were called segregating when the between-donor standard deviation exceeded 5%. A statistical classification framework was built to diagnose cytomegalovirus status from the catalog of TCR beta chain sequences. A later analysis assigned V and J genes by comparing TCR nucleotide sequences with IMGT/GENE-DB human TR gene sequences. The TCRdist pipeline was used in a later analysis to assign CDR3 sequences and most-parsimonious VDJ recombination scenarios. In a later analysis, every TCR beta chain was defined by the combination of its CDR3 amino acid sequence and its V-gene family, and reads without a unique V-gene family were dropped. As a way to deal with suspected cross-contamination and a sequencing artifact, a later analysis dropped 450 to 600 nucleotide sequences that were highly shared and had low generation probability. A later analysis calculated a clonal expansion index for each public chain from normalized within-repertoire ranks of inferred template counts. In a later analysis, generation probabilities were computed using a VDJ recombination model fitted to out-of-frame rearrangements, and the results were checked against IGoR. Hypergeometric tests were used in a later analysis to score TCR-TCR, TCR-HLA and TCR-CMV co-occurrence, with a repertoire-size bias correction applied to the TCR pairs. In a later analysis, false discovery rates were estimated by permuting HLA or CMV assignments 20 times. In a later analysis, co-occurring TCRs were grouped using DBSCAN, with TCRdist sequence similarity added in when clustering inside HLA-allele-positive subsets. Repertoires with fewer than 30,000 or more than 120,000 public chains were left out of co-occurrence clustering, as were about five repertoires with anomalous nucleotide sharing. TCRdb's version of the immuneACCESS table is confined to in-frame rearrangements and falls short of the full clone set. An unresolved V gene accounts for under half of the shortfall where checked; the remainder is of unknown origin. Clonal size and the V and J genes are those of that table, whereas D and trimming came from the DNA. The sample includes more than 150,000 clones, with roughly three quarters observed a single time. Under 9% of the sample is held by the ten biggest clonotypes.

This clonotype originated in a woman aged 40-49 years in good health and CMV-seropositive. This chain joins TRBV28 to TRBJ1-1, with 7 junctional bases fitting TRBD1. Specimen: PBMCs. The bases are TGTGCCAGCAGTAGGGGACAGCCGAACACTGAAGCTTTCTTT. Translation gives CASSRGQPNTEAFF.